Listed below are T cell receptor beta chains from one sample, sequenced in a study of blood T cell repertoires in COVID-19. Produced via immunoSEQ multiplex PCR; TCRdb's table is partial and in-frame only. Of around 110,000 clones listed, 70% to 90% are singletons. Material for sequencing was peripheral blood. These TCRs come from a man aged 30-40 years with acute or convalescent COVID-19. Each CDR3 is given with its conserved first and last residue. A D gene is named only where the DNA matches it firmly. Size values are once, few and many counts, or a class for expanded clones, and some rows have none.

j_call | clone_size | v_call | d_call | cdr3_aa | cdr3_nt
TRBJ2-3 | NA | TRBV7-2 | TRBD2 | CASRLPGLAGGDTQYF | TGTGCCAGCAGACTTCCGGGACTAGCGGGTGGAGATACGCAGTATTTT
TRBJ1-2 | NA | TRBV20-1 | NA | CSAEGGYGYTF | TGCAGTGCTGAGGGTGGATATGGCTACACCTTC
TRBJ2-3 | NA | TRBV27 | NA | CASSFRAGLGDTQYF | TGTGCCAGCAGTTTTCGGGCAGGGTTGGGAGATACGCAGTATTTT
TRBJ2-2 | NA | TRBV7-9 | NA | CASSLRGELFF | TGTGCCAGCAGCTTACGCGGGGAGCTGTTTTTT
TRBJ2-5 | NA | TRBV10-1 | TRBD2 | CASSESVTGLAGDETQYF | TGCGCCAGCAGTGAATCCGTTACCGGACTAGCGGGAGATGAGACCCAGTACTTC
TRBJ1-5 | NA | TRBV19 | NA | CASSYNSNQPQHF | TGTGCCAGTAGTTATAATAGCAATCAGCCCCAGCATTTT
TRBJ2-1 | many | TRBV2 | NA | CASSEASGPYNEQFF | TGTGCCAGCAGTGAAGCCTCCGGTCCCTACAATGAGCAGTTCTTC
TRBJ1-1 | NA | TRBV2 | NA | CASSEGSFPEAFF | TGTGCCAGCAGTGAGGGGAGTTTCCCAGAAGCTTTCTTT
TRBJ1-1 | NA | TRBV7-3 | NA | CASSLYQGPTEAFF | TGTGCCAGCAGCTTATATCAGGGGCCGACTGAAGCTTTCTTT
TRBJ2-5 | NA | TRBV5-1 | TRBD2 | CASSRGLEETQYF | TGCGCCAGCAGCAGGGGACTAGAGGAGACCCAGTACTTC
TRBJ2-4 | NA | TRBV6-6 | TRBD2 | CASSRTSETKNIQYF | TGTGCCAGCAGCCGGACTAGCGAAACCAAAAACATTCAGTACTTC
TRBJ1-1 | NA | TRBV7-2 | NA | CASSSLPAGTEAFF | TGTGCCAGCAGCTCCCTCCCGGCGGGCACTGAAGCTTTCTTT
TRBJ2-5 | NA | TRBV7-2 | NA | CASSAGETQYF | TGTGCCAGCAGCGCCGGAGAGACCCAGTACTTC
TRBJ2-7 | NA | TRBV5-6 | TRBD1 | CASSPGQGSEQYF | TGTGCCAGCAGCCCGGGACAGGGCAGCGAGCAGTACTTC
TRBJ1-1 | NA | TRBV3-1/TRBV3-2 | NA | CASSRIDSGTEAFF | TGTGCCAGCAGCCGGATCGACAGTGGCACTGAAGCTTTCTTT
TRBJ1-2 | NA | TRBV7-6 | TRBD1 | CASSSRDRDNGYTF | TGTGCCAGCAGCTCCCGGGACAGGGACAATGGCTACACCTTC
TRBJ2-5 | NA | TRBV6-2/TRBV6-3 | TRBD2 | CASSFSISSGGARETQYF | TGTGCCAGCAGTTTTTCGATTTCGAGCGGGGGGGCCCGGGAGACCCAGTACTTC
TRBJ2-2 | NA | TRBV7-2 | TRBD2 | CASSLNFGGATGELFF | TGTGCCAGCAGCTTAAATTTCGGGGGGGCCACCGGGGAGCTGTTTTTT
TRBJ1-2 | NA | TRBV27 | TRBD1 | CASSFADRGTGYTF | TGTGCCAGCAGTTTTGCGGACAGGGGCACGGGCTACACCTTC
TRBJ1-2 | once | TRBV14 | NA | CASSRVGAGYGYTF | TGTGCCAGCAGCCGTGTGGGGGCTGGCTATGGCTACACCTTC
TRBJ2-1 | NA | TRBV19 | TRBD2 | CASSGGTSGRIDEQFF | TGTGCCAGTAGTGGCGGGACTAGCGGGAGGATTGATGAGCAGTTCTTC
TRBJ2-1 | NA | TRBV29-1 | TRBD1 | CSVGTDREIGNEQFF | TGCAGCGTTGGGACAGACAGGGAGATTGGGAATGAGCAGTTCTTC
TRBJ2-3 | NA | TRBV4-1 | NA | CASSQASSTQYF | TGCGCCAGCAGCCAGGCTAGTAGCACGCAGTATTTT
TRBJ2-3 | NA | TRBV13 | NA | CASSSDPTGIGDTQYF | TGTGCCAGCAGCTCCGACCCAACGGGAATTGGAGATACGCAGTATTTT
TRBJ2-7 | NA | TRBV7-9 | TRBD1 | CASSLGLGRGLSYEQYF | TGTGCCAGCAGCTTAGGCCTGGGAAGGGGGCTATCCTACGAGCAGTACTTC
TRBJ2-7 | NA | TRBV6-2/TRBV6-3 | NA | CASSYRESYYEQYF | TGTGCCAGCAGTTATCGGGAGTCCTACTACGAGCAGTACTTC
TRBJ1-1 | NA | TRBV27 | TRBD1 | CASRRQGEAFF | TGTGCCAGCAGGCGACAGGGGGAAGCTTTCTTT
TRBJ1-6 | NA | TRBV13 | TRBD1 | CASSLRDRGTSPLHF | TGTGCCAGCAGCCTCCGGGACAGGGGAACTTCACCCCTCCACTTT
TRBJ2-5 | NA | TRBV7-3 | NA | CASSLVGGSGGETQYF | TGTGCCAGCAGCTTAGTTGGCGGATCGGGTGGGGAGACCCAGTACTTC
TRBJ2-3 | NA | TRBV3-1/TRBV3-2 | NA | CASSPFTDTQYF | TGTGCCAGCAGCCCCTTCACAGATACGCAGTATTTT
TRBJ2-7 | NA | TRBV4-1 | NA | CASSQVRGYEQYF | TGCGCCAGCAGCCAAGTTCGGGGCTACGAGCAGTACTTC
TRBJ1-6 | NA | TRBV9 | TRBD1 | CASSASGTENSPLHF | TGTGCCAGCAGCGCCTCCGGGACAGAGAATTCACCCCTCCACTTT
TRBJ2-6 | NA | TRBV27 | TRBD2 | CASSSGTSGLSGANVLTF | TGTGCCAGCAGTTCCGGGACTAGCGGGCTCTCTGGGGCCAACGTCCTGACTTTC
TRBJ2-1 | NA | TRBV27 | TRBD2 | CASSRTSGGANEQFF | TGTGCCAGCAGTCGGACTAGCGGGGGAGCAAATGAGCAGTTCTTC
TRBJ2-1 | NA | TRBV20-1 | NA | CSAKGSGEQFF | TGCAGTGCTAAGGGGTCGGGTGAGCAGTTCTTC
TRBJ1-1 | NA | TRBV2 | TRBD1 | CASSPDRDTEAFF | TGTGCCAGCAGTCCCGACAGGGACACTGAAGCTTTCTTT
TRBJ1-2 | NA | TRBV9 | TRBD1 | CASSGVGGQGQSNYGYTF | TGTGCCAGCAGCGGTGTGGGGGGACAGGGACAATCTAACTATGGCTACACCTTC
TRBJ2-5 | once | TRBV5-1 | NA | CASSSGVGYQETQYF | TGCGCCAGCAGCTCGGGGGTGGGGTACCAAGAGACCCAGTACTTC
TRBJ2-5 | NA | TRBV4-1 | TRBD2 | CASSPPSGGETQYF | TGCGCCAGCAGCCCTCCTAGCGGAGGAGAGACCCAGTACTTC
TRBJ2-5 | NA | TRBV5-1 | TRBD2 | CASSLLAGGHETQYF | TGCGCCAGCAGCTTGCTAGCGGGAGGGCACGAGACCCAGTACTTC
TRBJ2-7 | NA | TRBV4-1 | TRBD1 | CASRPTGSSYEQYF | TGCGCCAGCAGGCCGACAGGGTCTTCCTACGAGCAGTACTTC
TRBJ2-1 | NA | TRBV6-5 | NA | CASSYSSGYDEQFF | TGTGCCAGCAGTTACTCGTCGGGTTACGATGAGCAGTTCTTC
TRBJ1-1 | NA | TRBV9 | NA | CASSVESYPAEAFF | TGTGCCAGCAGCGTAGAATCCTATCCCGCTGAAGCTTTCTTT
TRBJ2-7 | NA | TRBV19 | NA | CASSHSHTYEQYF | TGTGCCAGTAGTCACAGTCACACCTACGAGCAGTACTTC
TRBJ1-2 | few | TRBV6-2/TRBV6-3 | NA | CASSRNRDLAGYTF | TGTGCCAGCAGTCGGAACAGGGATCTGGCGGGCTACACCTTC
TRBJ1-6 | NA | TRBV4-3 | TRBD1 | CASSHPGQGTPLHF | TGCGCCAGCAGCCACCCGGGACAGGGGACACCCCTCCACTTT
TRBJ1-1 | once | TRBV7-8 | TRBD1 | CASSSRDRGSNTEAFF | TGTGCCAGCAGCAGCCGGGACAGGGGGTCGAACACTGAAGCTTTCTTT
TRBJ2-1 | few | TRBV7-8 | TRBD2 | CASSPLAGGTYNEQFF | TGTGCCAGCAGCCCCTTAGCGGGAGGCACGTACAATGAGCAGTTCTTC
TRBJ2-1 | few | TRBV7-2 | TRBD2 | CASSMLGGGSYNEQFF | TGTGCCAGCAGCATGCTTGGGGGGGGCTCCTACAATGAGCAGTTCTTC
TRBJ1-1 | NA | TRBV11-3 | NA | CASSLRWNTEAFF | TGTGCCAGCAGCTTACGGTGGAACACTGAAGCTTTCTTT
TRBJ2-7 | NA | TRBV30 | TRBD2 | CAWTPLAGGYEQYF | TGTGCCTGGACCCCACTAGCGGGGGGTTACGAGCAGTACTTC
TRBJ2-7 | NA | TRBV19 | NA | CASRSVTGTYEQYF | TGTGCCAGTAGGTCGGTGACAGGGACTTACGAGCAGTACTTC
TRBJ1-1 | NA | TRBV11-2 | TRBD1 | CASSSTRTGLSRGFF | TGTGCCAGCAGCTCAACAAGGACAGGTCTTAGTAGAGGTTTCTTT
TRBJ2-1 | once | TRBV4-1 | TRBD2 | CASSLHGLAGPIYNEQFF | TGCGCCAGCAGCCTCCACGGACTAGCGGGCCCTATATACAATGAGCAGTTCTTC
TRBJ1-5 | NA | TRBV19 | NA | CASSDNVGQPQHF | TGTGCCAGTAGTGACAATGTTGGTCAGCCCCAGCATTTT